The 22 T cell receptor beta chains in this list originate from one sample, sequenced in a study of shared clonotypes between healthy human individuals (dated by TCRdb to 2019 to 2021). Library prep was done by the immunoSEQ multiplex PCR assay. Drawn from immuneACCESS, this table holds only the in-frame rearrangements with V and J called that TCRdb kept. Clones are partly lost; checked studies trace under half to an unresolved V gene and leave the rest unexplained. The sample table lists roughly 640,000 clones, 97% of them with a count of one. Of the sample, about 0.06% falls within the top ten clones. Sequenced material: naive CD4+ T cells sorted from blood. This specimen's cell subset or site label, interpreted: CD45RA+ positively selected. The source is a woman in her 30s in good health.

This clone was detected a few times. The chain links TRBV27 to TRBJ1-2; D ambiguous. The V end was cut by 7 bases, the J end by 8 bases, with 2 bases between. The CDR3 is made up of 8 amino acids. Germline V CDR1 and CDR2: MNHEY, SMNVEV (reference sequence). CDR3 bases: TGTGCCAGCAACGGCTACACCTTC. Protein product: CASNGYTF.

Written as DNA, the CDR3 is TGTGCCAGTACCCCCACGACCCTCCTTCAGGTGAACTATGGCTACACCTTC. Its translation: CASTPTTLLQVNYGYTF. The chain carries TRBV5-6 and TRBJ1-2; D is unclear. CDR1 and CDR2 from the germline V gene are SGHDT and YYEEEE. CDR3 length equals 17 residues. Trimming left V 8 bases short and J 2 bases short, with 25 bases between.

The chain carries TRBV28 and TRBJ2-7; 8 bases match TRBD1. V dropped 6 bases and J dropped 2; count of bases not matched to a gene: 9. This CDR3 spans 15 amino acids. Germline V CDR1 and CDR2: MDHEN, SYDVKM. The CDR3 region is CASSLGQGPPYEQYF. CDR3 coding DNA: TGTGCCAGCAGCCTCGGACAGGGACCACCCTACGAGCAGTACTTC.

In its sample, this clone was seen once. The rearrangement links TRBV7-2 to TRBJ2-5; 8 bases align to TRBD1. The J call is doubtful: the DNA matches TRBJ2-7 better. CDR1 is SGHTA and CDR2 is FQGNSA in the germline V gene. The CDR3 loop spans 13 amino acids. The CDR3 protein is CASSSTGVDEQYF. CDR3 in DNA: TGTGCCAGCAGCTCGACAGGGGTAGACGAGCAGTACTTC.

The V gene is TRBV19, the J gene TRBJ1-5, with 7 bases fitting TRBD1. CDR1 LNHDA and CDR2 SQIVND come from the germline V gene (reference sequence). The CDR3 runs to 15 residues. The junction had 7 bases not matched to a gene; V was cut back by 5 bases and J by 3 bases. The CDR3 loop is CASSSDRAPNQPQHF. The CDR3 coding sequence is TGTGCCAGTAGTTCAGACAGGGCCCCCAATCAGCCCCAGCATTTT.

The chain uses TRBV5-6 and TRBJ1-2; TRBD1 matches 7 bases. Unmatched junction bases numbered 11, after V lost 5 bases and J lost 1 base. The CDR3 length is 16 residues. In germline, CDR1 is SGHDT, CDR2 YYEEEE. DNA for the CDR3: TGTGCCAGCAGACCACCCCCGGGACAGAATAACTATGGCTACACCTTC. Its protein is CASRPPPGQNNYGYTF.

The V gene is TRBV5-8, the J gene TRBJ2-7, with D perhaps matching TRBD2 (5 bases). The CDR3 sequence is 13 residues long. Per the germline V gene, CDR1 is SGHTS and CDR2 is YDEGEE. V was pared by 4 bases and J by 3 bases, with 11 bases between. CDR3 sequence (DNA): TGTGCCAGCAGCACCGGACTCGGCTACGAGCAGTACTTC. This encodes CASSTGLGYEQYF.

The chain couples TRBV27 to TRBJ1-1; D not resolved. The CDR3 loop spans 14 amino acids. Germline loops: CDR1 MNHEY, CDR2 SMNVEV (reference sequence). The germline V and J ends were trimmed by 4 bases and 1 base, with 10 bases remaining between them. The CDR3 DNA is TGTGCCAGCAGTTGGCGGGAGGCGAACACTGAAGCTTTCTTT. Amino acids: CASSWREANTEAFF.

V usage is TRBV12-5 and J usage is TRBJ2-2; 8 bases map to TRBD2. Germline CDR1 is LGHNT and CDR2 is FRNRAP. J gave up 1 base and V 2 bases, and 3 bases lay outside the gene matches. The CDR3 loop spans 16 amino acids. The CDR3 nucleotides are TGTGCTAGTGGTTTGTGGCTAGCGGGGAACACCGGGGAGCTGTTTTTT. This encodes CASGLWLAGNTGELFF.

This CDR3 reads CASRLGTGGYEQYF. The CDR3 DNA is TGTGCCAGCAGGCTAGGGACAGGGGGCTACGAGCAGTACTTC. The chain employs TRBV25-1 and TRBJ2-7; 11 nucleotides line up with TRBD1. CDR1 MGHDK and CDR2 SYGVNS come from the germline V gene. The CDR3 runs 14 residues. J was trimmed by 3 bases and V by 6 bases; bases with no gene match: 4.

V is TRBV19 and J is TRBJ2-5, with D perhaps TRBD1 (6 bases). The V gene's germline CDR1 is LNHDA and CDR2 SQIVND (reference sequence). The CDR3 spans 14 residues. Trimming took 6 bases from V and 2 from J, leaving 13 bases between them. This CDR3 is CASRPGHGQETQYF. CDR3 bases: TGTGCCAGTAGGCCGGGACATGGGCAAGAGACCCAGTACTTC. The full variable domain, in which reference TRBV19 and TRBJ2-5 provide the parts outside the CDR3, is DGGITQSPKYLFRKEGQNVTLSCEQNLNHDAMYWYRQDPGQGLRLIYYSQIVNDFQKGDIAEGYSVSREKKESFPLTVTSAQKNPTAFYLCASRPGHGQETQYFGPGTRLLVL.

The chain has TRBV30 and TRBJ1-1; D is unclear. Germline CDR1 and CDR2: GTSNPN and SVGIG (reference sequence). CDR3 size: 11 residues. The CDR3 DNA is TGTGCTTTCGTTGGCCGCGCGGAAGCTTTCTTT. Residues: CAFVGRAEAFF.

V usage is TRBV7-9 and J usage is TRBJ2-7; 8 bases are a match to TRBD1. Germline CDR1 and CDR2: SEHNR and FQNEAQ (reference sequence). The CDR3 runs 16 residues. The V gene end was trimmed by 5 bases and the J gene end by 2 bases; junction bases not matched to a gene: 11. The CDR3 loop reads CASSPARTGRPYEQYF. As DNA, the CDR3 is TGTGCCAGCAGCCCAGCTCGGACAGGGAGGCCCTACGAGCAGTACTTC.

The chain employs TRBV5-1 and TRBJ2-2; D possibly corresponds to TRBD2 (6 bases). The CDR3 has 18 residues. V lost 5 bases to trimming and J lost 1 base, with 21 bases between them. Per germline, CDR1 SGHRS and CDR2 YFSETQ. CDR3 in DNA: TGCGCCAGCAGACCCCGGACGGGTACGGGGGAGAACACCGGGGAGCTGTTTTTT. Translation: CASRPRTGTGENTGELFF.

The chain links TRBV5-4 to TRBJ1-5; D not resolved. The CDR3 extends over 14 amino acids. Germline CDR1 SGHNT, CDR2 YYREEE (reference sequence). V was trimmed by 1 base and J by 4 bases, leaving 9 bases between them. The CDR3 nucleotides are TGTGCCAGCAGCTTGTGGGCAGCTAATCAGCCCCAGCATTTT. The encoded protein is CASSLWAANQPQHF.

The chain links TRBV19 to TRBJ2-6; 11 bases line up with TRBD2. Germline V gene data show CDR1 as LNHDA and CDR2 as SQIVND (reference sequence). The V gene end was trimmed by 1 base and the J gene end by 0 bases; junction bases not matched to a gene: 2. The CDR3 has 18 residues. CDR3 sequence: CASSIASGRYSGANVLTF. CDR3 sequence (DNA): TGTGCCAGTAGTATAGCTAGCGGGAGGTACTCTGGGGCCAACGTCCTGACTTTC. The complete variable domain, with remaining parts taken from reference TRBV19 and TRBJ2-6, reads DGGITQSPKYLFRKEGQNVTLSCEQNLNHDAMYWYRQDPGQGLRLIYYSQIVNDFQKGDIAEGYSVSREKKESFPLTVTSAQKNPTAFYLCASSIASGRYSGANVLTFGAGSRLTVL.

The rearrangement links TRBV19 to TRBJ2-7, with a tentative D call TRBD1 (7 bases). The CDR3 is 16 residues long. V was pared by 0 bases and J by 0 bases, with 12 bases between. Looked up from germline, CDR1 is LNHDA and CDR2 is SQIVND (reference sequence). The CDR3 spells CASSIEGGQSSYEQYF. Here the CDR3 DNA reads TGTGCCAGTAGTATAGAGGGGGGACAGAGCTCCTACGAGCAGTACTTC.

The rearrangement joins TRBV7-9 to TRBJ2-2; D ambiguous. CDR1 is SEHNR and CDR2 is FQNEAQ in the germline V gene (reference sequence). This CDR3 contains 15 residues. The V end was cut by 6 bases, the J end by 4 bases, with 15 bases between. CDR3 sequence: CASSPLGSGTGELFF. In DNA form, the CDR3 reads TGTGCCAGCAGTCCCTTGGGGTCGGGCACCGGGGAGCTGTTTTTT.

The chain couples TRBV5-4 to TRBJ2-1; D is unresolved. CDR3 length equals 14 residues. Germline V lookup: CDR1 SGHNT, CDR2 YYREEE (reference sequence). V lost 4 bases and J lost 1, with 9 bases in between. The CDR3 bases are TGTGCCAGCAGCCCTGTCGGATCCTACAATGAGCAGTTCTTC. Translated: CASSPVGSYNEQFF. The entire variable domain, with the rest obtained from reference TRBV5-4 and TRBJ2-1, is as follows: ETGVTQSPTHLIKTRGQQVTLRCSSQSGHNTVSWYQQALGQGPQFIFQYYREEENGRGNFPPRFSGLQFPNYSSELNVNALELDDSALYLCASSPVGSYNEQFFGPGTRLTVL.

J is TRBJ2-7 and V is TRBV7-2; no clear D gene. The length of the CDR3 is 13 residues. CDR1 and CDR2 (germline): SGHTA, FQGNSA. The V end was cut by 8 bases, the J end by 2 bases, with 13 bases between. As DNA, the CDR3 is TGTGCCAGCTGCCCGGACCTTCCCTACGAGCAGTACTTC. Residues: CASCPDLPYEQYF.

This sequence joins TRBV6-5 and TRBJ2-7; D not certain. The CDR3 is made up of 15 amino acids. V lost 0 bases and J 2 bases, leaving 11 bases between the germline ends. Per germline, CDR1 MNHEY and CDR2 SVGAGI. The CDR3 nucleotides are TGTGCCAGCAGTTACTCGTTGGCGGAGCCCTACGAGCAGTACTTC. Translated: CASSYSLAEPYEQYF.

This sequence joins TRBV13 and TRBJ2-5; a weak D match, TRBD2 (5 bases). The J call may be in error: the DNA end matches TRBJ2-7 better. Per germline, CDR1 PRHDT and CDR2 FYEKMQ (reference sequence). The CDR3 length is 16 residues. The CDR3 DNA is TGTGCCAGCAGCTTAGGCTTCACTAGTCGGTCCTACGAGCAGTACTTC. Amino acids: CASSLGFTSRSYEQYF.